This entry lists 16 T cell receptor beta chains sequenced from one sample in a study of cytomegalovirus exposure and HLA in healthy donors. PCR primers comprised 60 Vbeta and 13 Jbeta primers. Some clones are missing from TCRdb's copy, which holds only in-frame ones; the method was immunoSEQ multiplex PCR. The sample has 90,000 to 100,000 clones; about 74% are singletons. Sequenced: PBMCs. These receptors came from a male donor in good health and CMV-seronegative.

The chain joins TRBV7-6 to TRBJ2-1; D gene uncertain. CDR1 and CDR2 from the germline V gene are SGHVS and FNYEAQ. This CDR3 region has 12 residues. V was clipped by 4 bases and J by 10 bases, with 11 bases between them. Written as DNA, the CDR3 is TGTGCCAGCAGCTCACGAAACTACGAGCAGTTCTTC. The encoded protein is CASSSRNYEQFF. The full variable domain, completed using reference TRBV7-6 and TRBJ2-1, is GAGVSQSPRYKVTKRGQDVALRCDPISGHVSLYWYRQALGQGPEFLTYFNYEAQQDKSGLPNDRFSAERPEGSISTLTIQRTEQRDSAMYRCASSSRNYEQFFGPGTRLTVL.

This clone was detected only a few times. The genes are TRBV7-9 and TRBJ2-2; perhaps TRBD1 as D (7 bases). Germline V gene lookup returns CDR1 SEHNR and CDR2 FQNEAQ (reference sequence). The V and J ends lost 5 bases and 3 bases respectively, with 25 bases between them. This CDR3 comprises 19 residues. The CDR3 DNA reads as TGTGCCAGCAGCCCCAGGAAGGGTTGGAGGGGGCGGTACACCGGGGAGCTGTTTTTT. It codes for CASSPRKGWRGRYTGELFF.

The chain employs TRBV15 and TRBJ2-7; perhaps TRBD1 as D (6 bases). Germline assignment: CDR1 LNHNV and CDR2 YYDKDF (reference sequence). The CDR3 is 15 residues long. The V gene lost 0 bases and the J gene lost 3 bases, with 12 bases spanning the gap. The CDR3 nucleotides read TGTGCCACCAGCAGAGAATTGGGACACAACTACGAGCAGTACTTC. It is translated as CATSRELGHNYEQYF.

The genes are TRBV5-1 and TRBJ2-7; 16 bases are a match to TRBD2. V was pared by 4 bases and J by 6 bases, with 7 bases of the junction left unmatched. Germline lookup yields CDR1 SGHRS and CDR2 YFSETQ. CDR3 length: 16 residues. CDR3 nucleotide sequence: TGCGCCAGCAGCACCGGGACTAGCGGGAGGGCGGGCGAGCAGTACTTC. Encoded protein: CASSTGTSGRAGEQYF.

This clone was seen only a few times. J is TRBJ1-1 and V is TRBV30; D is unresolved. The ends were cut back, 2 bases at V and 3 bases at J, with 10 bases in the middle. Per germline, CDR1 GTSNPN and CDR2 SVGIG (reference sequence). This CDR3 has 13 residues. The CDR3 protein is CAWSTGFDTEAFF. Written as DNA, the CDR3 is TGTGCCTGGAGTACGGGGTTTGACACTGAAGCTTTCTTT.

The chain couples TRBV5-8 to TRBJ2-1; 9 bases align to TRBD2. In germline, CDR1 is SGHTS, CDR2 YDEGEE. With V trimmed by 0 bases and J by 7 bases, 5 bases remained unmatched. This CDR3 spans 15 amino acids. The CDR3: CASSLVLGLANEQFF. The CDR3 coding sequence is TGTGCCAGCAGCTTGGTGTTGGGACTAGCAAATGAGCAGTTCTTC. Together with reference TRBV5-8 and TRBJ2-1, the CDR3 gives the full variable domain: EAGVTQSPTHLIKTRGQQATLRCSPISGHTSVYWYQQALGLGLQFLLWYDEGEERNRGNFPPRFSGRQFPNYSSELNVNALELEDSALYLCASSLVLGLANEQFFGPGTRLTVL.

V is TRBV6-5 and J is TRBJ1-1; D possibly corresponds to TRBD1 (5 bases). CDR1 and CDR2 (germline): MNHEY, SVGAGI. The CDR3 totals 14 residues. Trimming cost V 7 bases and J 1 base, with 13 bases left between them. The CDR3 sequence: CASTPWGGNTEAFF. The CDR3 coding sequence is TGTGCCAGCACTCCTTGGGGCGGGAACACTGAAGCTTTCTTT.

This chain joins TRBV7-9 and TRBJ2-3; 9 bases align to TRBD2. Per the germline V gene, CDR1 is SEHNR and CDR2 is FQNEAQ (reference sequence). The CDR3 is 16 amino acids. The CDR3 region is CASSGTRPTSTDTQYF. As DNA, the CDR3 is TGTGCGTCTAGCGGGACCCGCCCCACCAGCACAGATACGCAGTATTTT.

V and J are TRBV19 and TRBJ1-5; D perhaps matches TRBD1 (5 bases). The CDR3 totals 15 residues. V lost 3 bases to trimming and J lost 2 bases, with 11 bases between them. Germline CDR1 and CDR2: LNHDA and SQIVND (reference sequence). In DNA form, the CDR3 reads TGTGCCAGTAGTATGGGCAGGGCCGGCAATCAGCCCCAGCATTTT. It encodes CASSMGRAGNQPQHF.

A single count supports this clone. The chain's CDR3 is CASSANRGTEAFF. The DNA of the CDR3 is TGTGCCAGCAGTGCAAACAGGGGGACTGAAGCTTTCTTT. This chain connects TRBV25-1 to TRBJ1-1, with 8 bases fitting TRBD1. J lost 5 bases, V lost 4 bases, and 3 bases had no gene match. Germline CDR1 reads MGHDK; CDR2 reads SYGVNS. This CDR3 comprises 13 residues.

The rearrangement joins TRBV5-6 to TRBJ1-1; TRBD1 aligns across 10 bases. The CDR3 sequence is 17 residues long. Germline V gene data show CDR1 as SGHDT and CDR2 as YYEEEE. With V trimmed by 1 base and J by 3 bases, 9 bases remained unmatched. The CDR3 nucleotides read TGTGCCAGCAGCTTGAGGAGACAGGGGGCGCCGGACACTGAAGCTTTCTTT. Protein product: CASSLRRQGAPDTEAFF.

The chain recombines TRBV5-1 with TRBJ2-5; D perhaps matches TRBD2 (6 bases). The germline gives CDR1 SGHRS, CDR2 YFSETQ. This CDR3 has 14 amino acids. Trimming pared 1 base from V and 5 bases from J, leaving 12 bases between. As DNA, the CDR3 is TGCGCCAGCAGCTTGACGCGGGGCTGGGAGACCCAGTACTTC. Translated: CASSLTRGWETQYF.

V is TRBV18 and J is TRBJ1-1, with D possibly TRBD1 on 5 matching bases. From germline, CDR1 is KGHSH and CDR2 LQKENI. The CDR3 totals 12 residues. V was cut by 0 bases and J by 8 bases, with 7 bases left in between. This CDR3 is CASSPPKGEAFF. CDR3 DNA: TGTGCCAGCTCACCACCCAAGGGGGAAGCTTTCTTT.

This clone was observed a few times. J is TRBJ2-6 and V is TRBV9, with D uncertain. V dropped 1 base and J dropped 0 bases, with 8 bases sitting between them. This CDR3 region has 16 residues. Germline CDR1 is SGDLS and CDR2 is YYNGEE. In DNA form, the CDR3 reads TGTGCCAGCAGCGTAAGGCAGGACTCTGGGGCCAACGTCCTGACTTTC. It is translated as CASSVRQDSGANVLTF.

J is TRBJ1-4 and V is TRBV2, with 8 positions matching TRBD1. Germline CDR1 SNHLY, CDR2 FYNNEI. The CDR3 runs to 14 residues. J lost 4 bases, V lost 4 bases, and 2 bases had no gene match. In DNA form, the CDR3 reads TGTGCCAGCAGTGGACAGGGGTTTAATGAAAAACTGTTTTTT. Protein sequence: CASSGQGFNEKLFF.

The chain carries TRBV5-1 and TRBJ2-1; tentatively, D is TRBD1 (6 bases). CDR3 length: 15 amino acids. Germline V gives CDR1 SGHRS, CDR2 YFSETQ. Trimming took off 0 bases at V and 3 bases at J, with 10 bases between the two ends. The CDR3: CASSLGGRGYNEQFF. The DNA of the CDR3 is TGCGCCAGCAGCTTGGGCGGCAGGGGCTACAATGAGCAGTTCTTC.